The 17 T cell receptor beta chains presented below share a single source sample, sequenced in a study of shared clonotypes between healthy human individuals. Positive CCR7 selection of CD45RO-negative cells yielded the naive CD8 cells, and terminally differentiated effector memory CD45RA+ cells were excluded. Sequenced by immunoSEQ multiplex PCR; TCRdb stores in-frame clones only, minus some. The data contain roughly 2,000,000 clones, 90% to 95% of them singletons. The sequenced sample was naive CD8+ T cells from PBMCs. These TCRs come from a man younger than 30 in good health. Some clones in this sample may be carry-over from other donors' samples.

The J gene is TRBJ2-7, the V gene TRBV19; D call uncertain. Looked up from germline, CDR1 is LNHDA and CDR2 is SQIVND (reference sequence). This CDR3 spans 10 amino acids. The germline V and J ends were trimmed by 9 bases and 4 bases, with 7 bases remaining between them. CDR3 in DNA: TGTGCCAGGACAAAGTACGAGCAGTACTTC. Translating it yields CARTKYEQYF.

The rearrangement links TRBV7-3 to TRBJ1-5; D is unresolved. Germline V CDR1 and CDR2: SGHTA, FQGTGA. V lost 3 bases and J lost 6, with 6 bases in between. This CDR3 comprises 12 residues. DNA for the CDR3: TGTGCCAGCAGCTTTGGCGCTCAGCCCCAGCATTTT. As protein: CASSFGAQPQHF.

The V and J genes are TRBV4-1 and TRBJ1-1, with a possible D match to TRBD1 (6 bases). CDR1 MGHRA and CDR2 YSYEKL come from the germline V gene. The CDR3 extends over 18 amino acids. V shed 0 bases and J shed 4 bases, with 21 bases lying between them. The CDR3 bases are TGCGCCAGCAGCCAAGAATGGGGGGCCTATCGAATGGGCACTGAAGCTTTCTTT. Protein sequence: CASSQEWGAYRMGTEAFF.

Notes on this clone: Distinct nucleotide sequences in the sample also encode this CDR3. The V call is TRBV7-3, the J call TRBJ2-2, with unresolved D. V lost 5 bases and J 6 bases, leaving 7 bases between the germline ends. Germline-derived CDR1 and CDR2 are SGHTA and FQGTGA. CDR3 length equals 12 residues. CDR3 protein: CASSLRSGELFF. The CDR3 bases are TGTGCCAGCAGCCTACGTTCCGGGGAGCTGTTTTTT. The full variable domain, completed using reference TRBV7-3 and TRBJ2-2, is GAGVSQTPSNKVTEKGKYVELRCDPISGHTALYWYRQSLGQGPEFLIYFQGTGAADDSGLPNDRFFAVRPEGSVSTLKIQRTERGDSAVYLCASSLRSGELFFGEGSRLTVL.

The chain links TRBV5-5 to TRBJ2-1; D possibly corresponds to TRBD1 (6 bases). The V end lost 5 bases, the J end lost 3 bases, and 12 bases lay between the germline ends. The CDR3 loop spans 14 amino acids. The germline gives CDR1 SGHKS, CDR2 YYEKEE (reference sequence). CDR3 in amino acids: CASRSKGGYNEQFF. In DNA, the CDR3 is TGTGCCAGCAGGTCGAAAGGGGGCTACAATGAGCAGTTCTTC.

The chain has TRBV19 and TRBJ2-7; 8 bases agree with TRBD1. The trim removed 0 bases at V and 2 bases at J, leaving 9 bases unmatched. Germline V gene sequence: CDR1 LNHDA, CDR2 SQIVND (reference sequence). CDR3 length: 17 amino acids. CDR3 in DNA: TGTGCCAGTAGTATAGATCCAGGGGACAGGACAGCCTACGAGCAGTACTTC. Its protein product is CASSIDPGDRTAYEQYF.

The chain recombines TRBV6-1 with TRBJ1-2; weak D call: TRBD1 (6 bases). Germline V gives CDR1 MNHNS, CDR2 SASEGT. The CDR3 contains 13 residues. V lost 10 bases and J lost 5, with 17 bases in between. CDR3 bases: TGTGCCATCCCAGGGGAGCGTTCGTATGGCTACACCTTC. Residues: CAIPGERSYGYTF.

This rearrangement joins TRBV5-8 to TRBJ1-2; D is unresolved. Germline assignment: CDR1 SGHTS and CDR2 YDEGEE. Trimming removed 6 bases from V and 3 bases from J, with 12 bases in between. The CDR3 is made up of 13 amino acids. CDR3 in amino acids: CASIKPRDYGYTF. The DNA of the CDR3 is TGTGCCAGCATAAAGCCCCGGGACTATGGCTACACCTTC.

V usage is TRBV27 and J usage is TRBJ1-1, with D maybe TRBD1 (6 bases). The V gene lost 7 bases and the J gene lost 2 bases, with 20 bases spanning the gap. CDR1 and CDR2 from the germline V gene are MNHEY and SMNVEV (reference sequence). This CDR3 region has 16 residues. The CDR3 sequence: CASTPGGGFPNTEAFF. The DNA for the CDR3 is TGTGCCAGCACCCCCGGGGGCGGTTTCCCCAACACTGAAGCTTTCTTT.

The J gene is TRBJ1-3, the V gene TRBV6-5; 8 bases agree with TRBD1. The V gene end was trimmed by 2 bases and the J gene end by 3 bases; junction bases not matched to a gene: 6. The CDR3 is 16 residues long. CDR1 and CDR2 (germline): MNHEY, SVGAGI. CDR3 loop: CASSYRQGAFGNTIYF. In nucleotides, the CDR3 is TGTGCCAGCAGTTACAGGCAGGGGGCATTTGGAAACACCATATATTTT.

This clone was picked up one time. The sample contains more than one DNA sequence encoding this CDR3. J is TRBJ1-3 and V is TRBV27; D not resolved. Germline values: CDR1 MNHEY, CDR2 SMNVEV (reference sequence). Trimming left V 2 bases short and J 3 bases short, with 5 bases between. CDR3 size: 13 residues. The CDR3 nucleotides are TGTGCCAGCAGTTTAGGGCATGGAAACACCATATATTTT. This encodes CASSLGHGNTIYF.

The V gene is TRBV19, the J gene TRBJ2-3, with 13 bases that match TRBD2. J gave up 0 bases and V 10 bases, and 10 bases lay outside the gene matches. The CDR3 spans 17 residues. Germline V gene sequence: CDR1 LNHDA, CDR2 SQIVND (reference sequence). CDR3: CATTGTSGALSTDTQYF. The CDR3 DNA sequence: TGTGCCACCACCGGGACTAGCGGGGCACTTAGCACAGATACGCAGTATTTT.

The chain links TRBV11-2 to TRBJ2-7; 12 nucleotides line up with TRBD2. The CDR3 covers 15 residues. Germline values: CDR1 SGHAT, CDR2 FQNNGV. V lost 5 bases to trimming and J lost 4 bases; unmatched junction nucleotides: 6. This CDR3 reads CASSPLAGGDYEQYF. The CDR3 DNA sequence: TGTGCCAGCAGCCCACTAGCGGGAGGAGATTACGAGCAGTACTTC.

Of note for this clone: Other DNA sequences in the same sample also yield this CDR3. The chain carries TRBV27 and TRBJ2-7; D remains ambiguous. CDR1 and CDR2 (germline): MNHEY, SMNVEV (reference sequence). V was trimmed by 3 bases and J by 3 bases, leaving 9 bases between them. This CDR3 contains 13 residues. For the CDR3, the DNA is TGTGCCAGCAGTTTGGCCACCGGCTACGAGCAGTACTTC. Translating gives CASSLATGYEQYF.

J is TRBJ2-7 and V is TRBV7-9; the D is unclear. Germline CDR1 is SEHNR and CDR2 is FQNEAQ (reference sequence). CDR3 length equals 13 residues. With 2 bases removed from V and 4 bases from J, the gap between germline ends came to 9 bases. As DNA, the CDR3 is TGTGCCAGCAGCTTATTGAAGGGATACGAGCAGTACTTC. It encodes CASSLLKGYEQYF.

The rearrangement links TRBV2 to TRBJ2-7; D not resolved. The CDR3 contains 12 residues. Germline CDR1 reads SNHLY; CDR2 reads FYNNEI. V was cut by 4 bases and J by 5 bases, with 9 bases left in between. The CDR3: CASSGRRDEQYF. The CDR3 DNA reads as TGTGCCAGCAGTGGGAGAAGGGACGAGCAGTACTTC.

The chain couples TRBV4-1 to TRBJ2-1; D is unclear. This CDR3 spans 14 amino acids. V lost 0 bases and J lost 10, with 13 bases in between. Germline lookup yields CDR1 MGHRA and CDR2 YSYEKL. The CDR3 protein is CASSQERVVDEQFF. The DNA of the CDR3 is TGCGCCAGCAGCCAAGAGAGAGTAGTGGACGAGCAGTTCTTC.